The present T cell receptor (beta chain) was sequenced within a study of blood T cell repertoires in COVID-19. V lost 0 bases, J lost 6 bases, and 12 bases lay in between. The V gene's germline CDR1 is SGHTA and CDR2 FQGNSA. The CDR3 runs 15 residues. The table came from immunoSEQ multiplex PCR; TCRdb's copy has only in-frame clones and leaves some out. The sample contains about 30,000 clones, over 80% of which appear only once. The V call is TRBV7-2, the J call TRBJ2-1; D perhaps matches TRBD2 (6 bases). Sequencing used peripheral blood. This receptor was identified in a human donor with active COVID-19. The donor label of this sample is uncertain. The CDR3 nucleotides are TGTGCCAGCAGCTTAGCGGGGGGTCTACTCAATGAGCAGTTCTTC. Protein product: CASSLAGGLLNEQFF.